This T cell receptor beta chain was captured by sequencing in a study of T cell responses to AZD1222 COVID-19 vaccine. Whole-study results and caveats: Among spike-specific TCRs, nearly half reportedly target unmutated variant regions.

V was pared by 5 bases and J by 1 base, with 14 bases between. The CDR3 loop spans 15 amino acids. The germline V gene has CDR1 SEHNR and CDR2 FQNEAQ (reference sequence). As for this clone: The antigen remains unidentified.

The data were produced by immunoSEQ multiplex PCR, yet TCRdb's version contains in-frame clones alone and is incomplete. The sample yields 90,000 or so clones, roughly 89% seen once. The sample here was peripheral blood, taken 28 days after the second AZD1222 dose. The TCR originated in an adult who received the AZD1222 COVID-19 vaccine. The chain combines TRBV7-9 with TRBJ1-1; D perhaps matches TRBD1 (5 bases). The CDR3 is CASSGGTGKNTEAFF. CDR3 DNA sequence: TGTGCCAGCAGCGGTGGGACGGGGAAGAACACTGAAGCTTTCTTT.